Below, 10 T cell receptor beta chains from the same sample are listed, as sequenced in a study of spatial heterogeneity in lung cancer. Time point defined: blood at routine non-recurrence follow-up after resection. Whole RNA from tumor, nontumor lung or frozen PBMC was sequenced unsorted. TCRdb reprocessed the 5' RACE reads via MiXCR and lists one record per CDR3 protein. In the table there are about 120,000 distinct CDR3 sequences, 12% of which are singletons. The starting material was PBMCs, obtained at follow-up. Receptor source: a male donor with early-stage non-small cell lung cancer.

This rearrangement joins TRBV6-6 to TRBJ1-5; 7 bases fit TRBD1. The CDR3 is made up of 16 amino acids. V trimming: 6 bases; J trimming: 3 bases; junction bases outside the gene matches: 11. The germline V gene has CDR1 MNHNY and CDR2 SVGAGI (reference sequence). As DNA, the CDR3 is TGTGCCAGCAGGCCAACCCCGGGACAGCCCAATCAGCCCCAGCATTTT. It is translated as CASRPTPGQPNQPQHF.

V and J are TRBV6-5 and TRBJ1-5; 7 bases match TRBD1. Germline V gene data show CDR1 as MNHEY and CDR2 as SVGAGI. Trimming at V came to 2 bases and at J to 0 bases, leaving 4 bases not matched to a gene. This CDR3 comprises 16 residues. In nucleotides, the CDR3 is TGTGCCAGCAGTTACCGGACAGGAGATAGCAATCAGCCCCAGCATTTT. Protein product: CASSYRTGDSNQPQHF.

This clonotype was seen repeatedly, ten times or more. This chain links TRBV12-3 or TRBV12-4 with TRBJ1-1; 10 nucleotides match TRBD1. The J segment lost 4 bases and the V segment lost 7 bases, leaving 9 bases of the junction unmatched. The CDR3 is made up of 15 amino acids. DNA of the CDR3: TGTGCCAGCACCCCGGGACAGGGGTCGGGCACTGAAGCTTTCTTT. Protein: CASTPGQGSGTEAFF.

This clonotype was recorded many times. The rearrangement joins TRBV7-9 to TRBJ1-4; D gene ambiguous. Germline V gives CDR1 SEHNR, CDR2 FQNEAQ (reference sequence). The length of the CDR3 is 15 residues. The V gene lost 5 bases and the J gene lost 2 bases, with 12 bases spanning the gap. Written as DNA, the CDR3 is TGTGCCAGCAGCGAGAGCGGGTGGACTAATGAAAAACTGTTTTTT. As protein: CASSESGWTNEKLFF.

This clonotype occurred a few times. The rearrangement uses TRBV19 and TRBJ2-5; TRBD2 aligns across 8 bases. This CDR3 has 16 amino acids. Germline CDR1 is LNHDA and CDR2 is SQIVND (reference sequence). V shed 6 bases and J 5 bases; nucleotides not matched to a gene: 14. CDR3 in amino acids: CASSRFGTRVSETQYF. CDR3 nucleotides: TGTGCCAGTAGCCGGTTTGGGACTAGAGTCTCCGAGACCCAGTACTTC.

This chain links TRBV10-3 with TRBJ1-1; 10 positions agree with TRBD1. The ends lost 6 bases at V and 1 base at J; junction bases unmatched: 8. Germline assignment: CDR1 ENHRY and CDR2 SYGVKD. This CDR3 is built from 16 residues. Written as DNA, the CDR3 is TGTGCCATCAGAAAGACAGGGGGCGCGGGGAACACTGAAGCTTTCTTT. It yields the protein CAIRKTGGAGNTEAFF.

This clonotype was seen more than once but under ten times. The rearrangement uses TRBV5-1 and TRBJ2-1; D might be TRBD1 (6 bases). V was pared by 9 bases and J by 7 bases, with 14 bases between. The CDR3 sequence is 12 residues long. CDR1 SGHRS and CDR2 YFSETQ come from the germline V gene. As DNA, the CDR3 is TGCGCCACCGGACAGCAAAGTAATGAGCAGTTCTTC. As protein: CATGQQSNEQFF.

This clonotype occurred a few times. The V gene is TRBV18, the J gene TRBJ2-2, with D possibly called TRBD1 or TRBD2 (5 bases each). Germline values: CDR1 KGHSH, CDR2 LQKENI. Trimming removed 3 bases from V and 4 bases from J, with 15 bases in between. The CDR3 has 16 amino acids. CDR3 nucleotides: TGTGCCAGCTCACCCCGGGACCCGAGTGCCACCGGGGAGCTGTTTTTT. Encoded protein: CASSPRDPSATGELFF.

The chain is built from TRBV20-1 and TRBJ2-3; D not certain. The CDR3 contains 12 residues. Trimming removed 6 bases from V and 7 bases from J, with 14 bases in between. Germline CDR1 DFQATT, CDR2 SNEGSKA (reference sequence). The CDR3 nucleotides are TGCAGTGCCCATGAGGCACAGAATACGCAGTATTTT. Translated: CSAHEAQNTQYF.

This chain connects TRBV7-8 to TRBJ2-1; D unresolved. Germline lookup yields CDR1 SGHVS and CDR2 FQNEAQ. The germline V and J ends were trimmed by 3 bases and 7 bases, with 10 bases remaining between them. The CDR3 consists of 13 residues. CDR3 protein: CASSFLGRNEQFF. The CDR3 bases are TGTGCCAGCAGCTTCCTTGGTAGGAATGAGCAGTTCTTC.